Below are 10 T cell receptor beta chains sequenced from a single sample in a study of T cells in Graves' hyperthyroidism and ophthalmopathy. The investigators amplified TCR beta CDR3 regions from RNA transcripts. The HTBI set primed first-round TCR CDR3 RT-PCR. TCRdb fed the multiplex PCR reads into MiXCR, producing one record per CDR3 protein. The repertoire consists of approximately 590,000 distinct CDR3 sequences, with roughly 14% occurring once and the leading ten covering roughly 7.3%. Sequenced input: blood. The receptor source for this set is a woman aged 25 to 39 with Graves' hyperthyroidism.

The rearrangement uses TRBV10-3 and TRBJ2-2; 13 bases are a match to TRBD2. This CDR3 has 16 amino acids. Looked up from germline, CDR1 is ENHRY and CDR2 is SYGVKD. V lost 6 bases, J lost 7 bases, and 8 bases stayed unmatched. The CDR3 DNA follows: TGTGCCATCAGCACCACTAGCGGGAGGGCCGGCGGGGAGCTGTTTTTT. Translating gives CAISTTSGRAGGELFF.

The chain carries TRBV10-3 and TRBJ1-1; D may be TRBD1 (5 bases). This CDR3 has 16 amino acids. Between the trimmed V and J ends, which lost 1 base and 4 bases, there was a span of 16 bases. The germline V gene encodes CDR1 ENHRY and CDR2 SYGVKD. CDR3 DNA sequence: TGTGCCATCAGTGAGTTCGAGGGGCGGGTGAGCACTGAAGCTTTCTTT. Translation gives CAISEFEGRVSTEAFF.

As to this clonotype: A read error may account for a junction end that differs from germline. The rearrangement joins TRBV5-1 to TRBJ1-2; tentatively, D is TRBD1 (6 bases). CDR3 length: 17 amino acids. Germline V gene lookup returns CDR1 SGHRS and CDR2 YFSETQ. The DNA of the CDR3 is TGTGCCAGCAGCTTGGGGCCTGGACAGCAAAGTCTCTATGGCTACACCTTC. It yields the protein CASSLGPGQQSLYGYTF.

This clonotype was counted many times. The genes are TRBV6-5 and TRBJ2-7, with 7 bases matching TRBD2. This CDR3 spans 16 amino acids. The trim removed 1 base at V and 4 bases at J, leaving 10 bases unmatched. Germline values: CDR1 MNHEY, CDR2 SVGAGI. CDR3 in amino acids: CASSYLNGRMFYEQYF. Written as DNA, the CDR3 is TGTGCCAGCAGTTACTTGAACGGGAGGATGTTTTACGAGCAGTACTTC.

This clonotype was counted between two and nine times. Compared with germline, one end of the junction differs, possibly owing to a read error. V is TRBV6-1 and J is TRBJ1-1; no clear D gene. Germline V gene data show CDR1 as MNHNS and CDR2 as SASEGT. The CDR3 contains 15 residues. The CDR3 nucleotides read TGTGCCAGCACCCCTTCTCCGGAGCTGAAGACTGAAGCTTTCTTT. This encodes CASTPSPELKTEAFF.

This clonotype was detected many times. The chain recombines TRBV20-1 with TRBJ1-1; perhaps TRBD1 as D (6 bases). Trimming removed 5 bases at V and 4 bases at J, with 11 bases between. This CDR3 is 12 amino acids long. Germline CDR1 and CDR2: DFQATT and SNEGSKA (reference sequence). The DNA for the CDR3 is TGCAGTGCTGGCGGGACAACCACTGAAGCTTTCTTT. Its protein product is CSAGGTTTEAFF.

Many counts were recorded for this clonotype. The rearrangement joins TRBV20-1 to TRBJ2-7, with 13 bases fitting TRBD2. V gave up 5 bases and J gave up 4 bases; unmatched junction bases: 2. The germline CDR1 and CDR2 sequences are DFQATT and SNEGSKA (reference sequence). CDR3 length: 13 amino acids. The CDR3 spells CSAGLAGVYEQYF. The CDR3 region has the DNA TGCAGTGCTGGACTAGCGGGAGTTTACGAGCAGTACTTC.

This clonotype was detected a few times. The chain uses TRBV4-2 and TRBJ2-3, with no clear D. The CDR3 consists of 15 residues. V was pared by 1 base and J by 0 bases, with 8 bases between. The germline V gene encodes CDR1 LGHNA and CDR2 YNFKEQ. Here the CDR3 DNA reads TGTGCCAGCAGCCAAGTCCAGGCTAGCACAGATACGCAGTATTTT. As protein: CASSQVQASTDTQYF.

This clonotype appeared many times. V usage is TRBV11-2 and J usage is TRBJ1-4; D remains unclear. Trimming shortened V by 3 bases and J by 5 bases, and 10 bases separated the two germline ends. The germline V gene encodes CDR1 SGHAT and CDR2 FQNNGV. This CDR3 has 14 amino acids. This CDR3 is CASSFGSQNEKLFF. Written as DNA, the CDR3 is TGTGCCAGCAGCTTCGGCAGTCAAAATGAAAAACTGTTTTTT.

This clonotype was found many times. The rearrangement uses TRBV11-2 and TRBJ2-7; 11 bases align to TRBD2. CDR3 size: 15 residues. Germline CDR1 reads SGHAT; CDR2 reads FQNNGV. The ends lost 1 base at V and 2 bases at J; junction bases unmatched: 1. CDR3 protein: CASSLGLAGPYEQYF. The CDR3 coding sequence is TGTGCCAGCAGCTTAGGACTAGCGGGGCCCTACGAGCAGTACTTC. Full variable domain (outside the CDR3, taken from reference TRBV11-2 and TRBJ2-7): EAGVAQSPRYKIIEKRQSVAFWCNPISGHATLYWYQQILGQGPKLLIQFQNNGVVDDSQLPKDRFSAERLKGVDSTLKIQPAKLEDSAVYLCASSLGLAGPYEQYFGPGTRLTVT.